These 11 T cell receptor beta chains share one sample of origin, sequenced in a study of CD8+ T cells in alopecia areata (dated by TCRdb to the late 2010s). The library came from the immunoSEQ multiplex PCR assay. RNA was extracted from all samples and reverse transcribed into cDNA as template for TCR sequencing. TCRdb retrieved this table from immuneACCESS and kept in-frame rearrangements only. Not all clones are present; in checked studies, unresolved V genes account for under half, and no reason is known for the remainder. Across this sample there are 60,000 to 85,000 clones, with approximately 70% seen only once. Around a quarter of the sample is taken by the ten largest. The time point label for this specimen denotes: roughly 24 weeks on oral tofacitinib. This specimen's treatment or condition label, interpreted: oral pan-JAK inhibitor, 5-10 mg twice daily. The sample consisted of CD8+ T cells sorted from blood, taken at week 24, from a patient treated with tofacitinib. The receptors were gathered from a human donor with alopecia areata.

This clone showed up just a few times. The chain has TRBV4-1 and TRBJ1-5; 8 positions agree with TRBD1. Looked up from germline, CDR1 is MGHRA and CDR2 is YSYEKL. Losses at the gene ends were 0 bases for V and 6 bases for J; bases not matched to a gene: 4. CDR3 size: 15 residues. The CDR3 nucleotides read TGCGCCAGCAGCCAAGATTCAGGGGGCGGTCAGCCCCAGCATTTT. Protein: CASSQDSGGGQPQHF.

The gene calls are TRBV2 and TRBJ2-7, with D unresolved. This CDR3 has 13 amino acids. The V end lost 8 bases, the J end lost 0 bases, and 11 bases lay between the germline ends. In germline, CDR1 is SNHLY, CDR2 FYNNEI. The CDR3 DNA follows: TGTGCCAGCTACACCCCGGGCTCCTACGAGCAGTACTTC. Its translation: CASYTPGSYEQYF.

This clone was observed a handful of times. The V and J genes are TRBV7-9 and TRBJ2-7, with D hard to call. V was cut by 5 bases and J by 3 bases, with 17 bases left in between. The germline V gene has CDR1 SEHNR and CDR2 FQNEAQ (reference sequence). This CDR3 is 15 amino acids long. CDR3 DNA: TGTGCCAGCAGCCCTGCAGTGGAAGGGAACTACGAGCAGTACTTC. This gives the protein CASSPAVEGNYEQYF.

The chain carries TRBV27 and TRBJ2-7; 9 nucleotides align to TRBD2. V dropped 3 bases and J dropped 9; count of bases not matched to a gene: 12. The germline V gene has CDR1 MNHEY and CDR2 SMNVEV (reference sequence). This CDR3 is 15 amino acids long. The CDR3 loop is CASSFQLAGFAGQYF. CDR3 coding DNA: TGTGCCAGCAGTTTCCAACTAGCGGGTTTCGCGGGGCAGTACTTC.

The chain recombines TRBV27 with TRBJ1-4, with TRBD1 matching over 8 bases. Per the germline V gene, CDR1 is MNHEY and CDR2 is SMNVEV (reference sequence). The CDR3 runs 15 residues. V lost 5 bases and J lost 2; bases outside the gene matches: 4. In DNA, the CDR3 is TGTGCCAGCAGTCCTCAGGGGGCGACTAATGAAAAACTGTTTTTT. Residues: CASSPQGATNEKLFF.

The table lists this clone with a few counts. The chain recombines TRBV6-5 with TRBJ2-2; no clear D gene. The ends were cut back, 7 bases at V and 3 bases at J, with 12 bases in the middle. The CDR3 runs 14 residues. Germline values: CDR1 MNHEY, CDR2 SVGAGI. The CDR3 is CASMLSGYTGELFF. CDR3 bases: TGTGCCAGCATGTTATCGGGTTACACCGGGGAGCTGTTTTTT.

To note about this clone: Germline is not matched at one junction end, which may reflect a read error. The CDR3 spells CASSQDRLAGVYEQFF. DNA for the CDR3: TGCGCCAGCAGCCAAGATCGACTAGCGGGAGTCTATGAGCAGTTCTTC. This rearrangement joins TRBV11-2 to TRBJ2-1; 12 bases align to TRBD2. The CDR3 covers 16 residues. CDR1 and CDR2 from the germline V gene are SGHAT and FQNNGV.

The V gene is TRBV5-1, the J gene TRBJ2-5, with a tentative D call TRBD2 (5 bases). V was shortened by 5 bases and J by 2 bases, with 13 bases between the two germline ends. Germline V gene data show CDR1 as SGHRS and CDR2 as YFSETQ. The CDR3 covers 14 residues. CDR3 protein: CASRGSQDQETQYF. CDR3 DNA sequence: TGCGCCAGCAGAGGGAGTCAGGATCAAGAGACCCAGTACTTC.

V gene TRBV5-6 combines with J gene TRBJ2-5; D not resolved. CDR3 size: 12 residues. Trimming stripped 4 bases from V and 4 bases from J, with 8 bases between. Germline V gene sequence: CDR1 SGHDT, CDR2 YYEEEE. CDR3 DNA: TGTGCCAGCAGCCTGGACCGAGAGACCCAGTACTTC. It codes for CASSLDRETQYF.

Comment on this clone: In the same sample, other DNA sequences code for this CDR3. DNA of the CDR3: TGTGCCAGCAGCTCCGGGACAAATTCCTACAATGAGCAGTTCTTC. It codes for CASSSGTNSYNEQFF. The chain combines TRBV27 with TRBJ2-1; TRBD1 is a possible D gene (6 bases). V gave up 6 bases and J gave up 1 base, with 13 bases separating them. CDR3 length: 15 amino acids. Germline CDR1 and CDR2: MNHEY and SMNVEV (reference sequence).

This clone was seen a handful of times. The rearrangement uses TRBV6-6 and TRBJ1-1, with D perhaps TRBD1 (5 bases). Germline loops: CDR1 MNHNY, CDR2 SVGAGI (reference sequence). V lost 0 bases and J 6 bases, leaving 11 bases between the germline ends. The CDR3 contains 14 residues. The CDR3: CASSYSAGWAEAFF. In DNA form, the CDR3 reads TGTGCCAGCAGTTACTCGGCAGGGTGGGCTGAAGCTTTCTTT.